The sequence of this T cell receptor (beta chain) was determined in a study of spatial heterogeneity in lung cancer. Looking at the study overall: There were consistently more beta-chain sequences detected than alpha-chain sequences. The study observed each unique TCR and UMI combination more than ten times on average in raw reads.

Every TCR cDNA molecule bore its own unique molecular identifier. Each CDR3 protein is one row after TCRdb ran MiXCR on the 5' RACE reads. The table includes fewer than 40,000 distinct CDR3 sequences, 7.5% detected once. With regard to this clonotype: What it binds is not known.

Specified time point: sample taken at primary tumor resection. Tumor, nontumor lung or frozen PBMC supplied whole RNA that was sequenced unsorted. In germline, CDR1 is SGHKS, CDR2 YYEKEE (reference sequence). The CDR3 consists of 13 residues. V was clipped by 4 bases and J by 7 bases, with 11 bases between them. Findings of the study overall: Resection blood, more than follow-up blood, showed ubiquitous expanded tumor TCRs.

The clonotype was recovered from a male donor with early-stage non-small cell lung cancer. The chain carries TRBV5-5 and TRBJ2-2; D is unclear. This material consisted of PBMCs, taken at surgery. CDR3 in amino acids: CASSRMSSGELFF. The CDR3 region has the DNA TGTGCCAGCAGCCGTATGTCTAGCGGGGAGCTGTTTTTT.